What follows are 23 T cell receptor beta chains derived from one specimen sequenced in a study of T cells after yellow fever vaccination (dated by TCRdb to about 2019). What the treatment or condition label conveys for this sample: live attenuated yellow fever vaccine strain. Library preparation was by 5' RACE. TCRdb lists the instrument as Illumina HiSeq 2500. TCRdb reprocessed the public reads (quality trimming at Q25 with fastp, clone calling with MiXCR) and kept in-frame beta chains. Rows with one shared CDR3 protein collapse into an entry with the most common genes and DNA. In all, the sample holds 50,000 or so distinct CDR3 sequences, and roughly 7.5% of those were seen once. Of the sample, 25% to 35% falls within the top ten clones. The sample here was CD8+ T cells sorted from PBMCs, taken more than 14 days after the first yellow fever vaccination. The receptors derive from a man between 18 and 29 years old who received the YFV17D yellow fever vaccine.

This clonotype was detected many times. The V call is TRBV6-2 or TRBV6-3, the J call TRBJ2-3; tentative D call: TRBD2 (6 bases). Trimming shortened V by 2 bases and J by 2 bases, and 8 bases separated the two germline ends. Germline CDR1 is MNHEY and CDR2 is SVGEGT. The CDR3 covers 14 residues. The CDR3 region is CASSYRRDTDTQYF. The CDR3 region has the DNA TGTGCCAGCAGTTACAGGCGGGACACAGATACGCAGTATTTT.

This clonotype was seen ten or more times. The CDR3: CAISDRSRETQYF. The CDR3 coding sequence is TGTGCCATCAGCGACAGGTCGCGGGAGACCCAGTACTTC. V gene TRBV10-3 combines with J gene TRBJ2-5; perhaps TRBD1 as D (6 bases). V was cut by 6 bases and J by 5 bases, with 13 bases left in between. This CDR3 contains 13 residues. Germline V gene lookup returns CDR1 ENHRY and CDR2 SYGVKD.

Concerning this clonotype itself: A much larger clone sits a single nucleotide away, making a read error possible. The CDR3 DNA reads as TGTGCCAGCAGACGAAACCGGGACGAGCAGTATTTT. It specifies CASRRNRDEQYF. The chain carries TRBV12-3 or TRBV12-4 and TRBJ2-3; either TRBD1 or TRBD2 may fit D (5 bases each). V shed 6 bases and J shed 11 bases, with 15 bases lying between them. CDR3 length: 12 residues.

This clonotype appeared many times. The CDR3 DNA follows: TGCAGCGTTGTCGGTAGGGGACAGAGACCCTACGAGCAGTACTTC. As protein: CSVVGRGQRPYEQYF. The chain employs TRBV29-1 and TRBJ2-7, with 7 bases that match TRBD1. The germline CDR1 and CDR2 sequences are SQVTM and ANQGSEA. CDR3 length equals 15 residues. V lost 4 bases, J lost 2 bases, and 11 bases stayed unmatched.

The sample holds many counts of this clonotype. The V and J genes are TRBV10-1 and TRBJ2-3; TRBD1 matches at 9 bases. Germline trimming cut 7 bases from V and 5 bases from J; bases unmatched to any gene: 7. Per the germline V gene, CDR1 is WNHNN and CDR2 is SYGVQD (reference sequence). The CDR3 consists of 14 residues. The CDR3 here is CASKYRGRLDTQYF. The DNA for the CDR3 is TGCGCCAGCAAGTACAGGGGGCGCTTAGATACGCAGTATTTT.

In its sample, this clonotype was seen many times. The chain is built from TRBV5-1 and TRBJ2-7, with TRBD2 matching over 8 bases. The CDR3 totals 15 residues. Trimming cost V 0 bases and J 3 bases; bases outside gene matches: 5. Germline CDR1 is SGHRS and CDR2 is YFSETQ. CDR3 coding DNA: TGCGCCAGCAGCTTGGACGGCGGGGGGCTCTACGAGCAGTACGTC. As protein: CASSLDGGGLYEQYV.

This clonotype came up many times. The DNA for the CDR3 is TGTGCCAGCAGCCCCGGACAGGGTCACTATGGCTACACCTTC. It yields the protein CASSPGQGHYGYTF. The J gene is TRBJ1-2, the V gene TRBV7-9; 8 bases fit TRBD1. The CDR3 runs to 14 residues. In germline, CDR1 is SEHNR, CDR2 FQNEAQ (reference sequence). V shed 5 bases, J shed 3 bases, and the junction held 5 bases outside the gene matches.

The sample holds many counts of this clonotype. The chain has TRBV12-3 or TRBV12-4 and TRBJ2-3; no clear D gene. The CDR3 spans 13 residues. V lost 7 bases to trimming and J lost 2 bases, with 10 bases between them. CDR3 protein: CASTDITTDTQYF. The DNA for the CDR3 is TGTGCCAGCACTGACATAACCACAGATACGCAGTATTTT.

This clonotype was seen at least ten times. The chain uses TRBV10-1 and TRBJ1-2; no clear D. CDR1 and CDR2 from the germline V gene are WNHNN and SYGVQD (reference sequence). This CDR3 is built from 13 residues. V gave up 2 bases and J gave up 0 bases, with 4 bases separating them. This CDR3 is CASSEGANYGYTF. DNA for the CDR3: TGCGCCAGCAGTGAGGGCGCTAACTATGGCTACACCTTC.

By sample fraction, this clonotype is medium-sized. This chain joins TRBV6-2 or TRBV6-3 and TRBJ2-1, with 7 bases matching TRBD1. The CDR3 runs to 14 residues. The V and J ends lost 6 bases and 7 bases, in that order; junction bases with no gene match: 9. Per germline, CDR1 MNHEY and CDR2 SVGEGT. CDR3 nucleotides: TGTGCCAGCAGGGTGGGGACAGTGGGGAATGAGCAGTTCTTC. Its protein is CASRVGTVGNEQFF.

Ten or more counts support this clonotype. In nucleotides, the CDR3 is TGTGCCAGCAGTTACTCGAAGCTAGCGGGAATTGCCGAGCAGTACGTC. Residues: CASSYSKLAGIAEQYV. The rearrangement joins TRBV6-5 to TRBJ2-7, with 9 bases fitting TRBD2. The V gene's germline CDR1 is MNHEY and CDR2 SVGAGI. CDR3 length equals 16 residues. Trimming cost V 0 bases and J 6 bases; bases outside gene matches: 9.

This clonotype was detected many times. This chain links TRBV5-1 with TRBJ2-7, with TRBD1 as a possible D gene (6 bases). The CDR3 extends over 15 amino acids. Trimming pared 2 bases from V and 2 bases from J, leaving 14 bases between. CDR1 SGHRS and CDR2 YFSETQ come from the germline V gene. In DNA, the CDR3 is TGCGCCAGCAGCTTTAGGGACACGCACGCCTACGAGCAGTACTTC. Amino acid sequence: CASSFRDTHAYEQYF.

This clonotype occurred many times. The genes are TRBV4-3 and TRBJ1-1; D is perhaps TRBD1 (6 bases). The CDR3 is 19 residues long. Trimming cost V 0 bases and J 4 bases, with 24 bases left between them. The germline CDR1 and CDR2 sequences are LGHNA and YSLEER. The CDR3 DNA follows: TGCGCCAGCAGCCAAGATCTTTGGTCGTACAGGGACGGGGGCACTGAAGCTTTCTTT. Protein product: CASSQDLWSYRDGGTEAFF.

This clonotype has at least ten counts. The chain has TRBV27 and TRBJ2-7, with TRBD1 matching over 10 bases. Germline values: CDR1 MNHEY, CDR2 SMNVEV (reference sequence). Trimming cost V 2 bases and J 5 bases; bases outside gene matches: 9. The CDR3 contains 16 residues. Written as DNA, the CDR3 is TGTGCCAGCAGTTTACCCCCCGGGACAGGGGACCACGAGCAGTACTTC. This gives the protein CASSLPPGTGDHEQYF.

This clonotype was seen repeatedly, ten times or more. Written as DNA, the CDR3 is TGTGCCAGCAGTGTTCTGGGAAGCTATGGCTACACCTTC. It translates to CASSVLGSYGYTF. This chain uses TRBV25-1 with TRBJ1-2; unclear D gene. CDR1 and CDR2 (germline): MGHDK, SYGVNS. V gave up 4 bases and J gave up 4 bases, with 10 bases separating them. The length of the CDR3 is 13 residues.

This clonotype was seen many times. This chain connects TRBV12-3 or TRBV12-4 to TRBJ1-2; D not certain. Trimming left V 2 bases short and J 7 bases short, with 17 bases between. The CDR3 has 15 amino acids. This CDR3 reads CASSLFGQDGGGYTF. The CDR3 coding sequence is TGTGCCAGCAGTTTATTCGGGCAGGATGGTGGTGGCTACACCTTC.

This clonotype has a count of ten or more. This chain joins TRBV4-1 and TRBJ2-3; either TRBD1 or TRBD2 may supply D (5 bases each). The CDR3 covers 17 residues. CDR1 is MGHRA and CDR2 is YSYEKL in the germline V gene. V dropped 0 bases and J dropped 3 bases, with 16 bases sitting between them. The CDR3 is CASSQDPPGTGTDTQYF. The CDR3 DNA reads as TGCGCCAGCAGCCAAGATCCTCCGGGGACGGGGACAGATACGCAGTATTTT.

This clonotype was seen at least ten times. In nucleotides, the CDR3 is TGTGCCAGCAGTGCCGGGGACAGGGTCCACGAGCAGTACTTC. Its protein is CASSAGDRVHEQYF. This chain connects TRBV25-1 to TRBJ2-7; TRBD1 matches at 9 bases. The CDR3 runs to 14 residues. Germline V CDR1 and CDR2: MGHDK, SYGVNS. J lost 5 bases, V lost 4 bases, and 6 bases had no gene match.

This clonotype has a count of ten or more. This chain connects TRBV12-3 or TRBV12-4 to TRBJ1-1, with D tentatively TRBD1 (6 bases). The CDR3 has 11 amino acids. Between the trimmed V and J ends, which lost 3 bases and 11 bases, there was a span of 10 bases. The CDR3 region has the DNA TGTGCCAGCAGTTTTGGGGGCGAGGCTTTCTTT. Translation: CASSFGGEAFF.

The table lists this clonotype with many counts. V is TRBV10-3 and J is TRBJ2-1; TRBD1 matches 8 bases. The CDR3 has 13 amino acids. V was clipped by 4 bases and J by 8 bases; unmatched bases: 4. CDR1 is ENHRY and CDR2 is SYGVKD in the germline V gene. The chain's CDR3 is CAISADRGDEQFF. CDR3 sequence (DNA): TGTGCCATCAGTGCCGACAGGGGCGATGAGCAGTTCTTC.

The gene calls are TRBV7-9 and TRBJ2-3, with 12 bases that match TRBD1. Trimming cost V 6 bases and J 6 bases; bases outside gene matches: 10. This CDR3 spans 16 amino acids. Germline V CDR1 and CDR2: SEHNR, FQNEAQ (reference sequence). CDR3 nucleotides: TGTGCCAGCAGTTCGAACCGGGACAGGGGGCGGGATACGCAGTATTTT. Its protein product is CASSSNRDRGRDTQYF.

This clonotype was recorded many times. This rearrangement joins TRBV2 to TRBJ2-7; 7 bases are shared with TRBD2. Per the germline V gene, CDR1 is SNHLY and CDR2 is FYNNEI. V was clipped by 2 bases and J by 0 bases; unmatched bases: 4. The CDR3 consists of 15 residues. The CDR3, as DNA: TGTGCCAGCAGTGAATGGGGGGGGAGCTCCTACGAGCAGTACTTC. Amino acid sequence: CASSEWGGSSYEQYF.

CDR3 loop: CAGLGDDYGYTF. CDR3 coding DNA: TGTGCCGGACTAGGAGACGACTATGGCTACACCTTC. This chain connects TRBV6-6 to TRBJ1-2; D not certain. The CDR3 extends over 12 amino acids. Germline V gene lookup returns CDR1 MNHNY and CDR2 SVGAGI (reference sequence). Trimming stripped 11 bases from V and 3 bases from J, with 13 bases between.